This T cell receptor beta chain was captured by sequencing in a study of blood T cell repertoires in COVID-19. TCRdb's table, derived via immunoSEQ multiplex PCR, lists solely in-frame clones and lacks some. The sample includes about 300,000 clones, roughly 86% of them seen just once. The CDR3 has 12 residues. The germline gives CDR1 MNHEY, CDR2 SVGAGI. V lost 6 bases and J lost 9, with 9 bases in between. The chain is built from TRBV6-5 and TRBJ1-6; TRBD1 might be the D (5 bases). The clonotype comes from a man between 65 and 79 years old with acute or convalescent COVID-19. The sample consisted of peripheral blood. The CDR3 DNA reads TGTGCCAGCAGGGCAGGGATTTCACCCCTCCACTTT. This sequence encodes CASRAGISPLHF.